This entry concerns a single T cell receptor beta chain. No antigen is known for it. Trimming stripped 4 bases from V and 5 bases from J, with 15 bases between. Germline lookup yields CDR1 SGDLS and CDR2 YYNGEE. The CDR3 has 15 residues. The protocol was immunoSEQ multiplex PCR, while the TCRdb copy is restricted to in-frame clones and leaves out a portion. The sample holds some 50,000 clones; roughly 87% are singletons and the top ten take less than 20%. This entry is derived from a study of Tregs in tolerant kidney transplant recipients. General study points: Nucleotide sequences could not be compared across some patients' samples due to primer changes.

Recipients received nonmyeloablative bone marrow transplants from related graft donors, with transient mixed chimerism. Thawed PBMCs were FACS-sorted into unstimulated CD4+CD25+CD127- regulatory T cells, CD4+CD25- non-regulatory cells, CD4 and CD8 cells. V and J are TRBV9 and TRBJ2-2; TRBD2 might be the D (6 bases). The input for sequencing was CD8+ T cells from blood (PBMCs), taken 12 months after the transplant. The source of this sequence is a human patient who received a combined kidney and bone marrow transplant. T cells may partly derive from the graft donor. The DNA of the CDR3 is TGTGCCAGCAGCAGCTCGGGGGTGGGTACCGGGGAGCTGTTTTTT. It encodes CASSSSGVGTGELFF.